This T cell receptor (beta chain) was observed in a study of blood T cells in healthy people across ages. The second PCR ran roughly 7 to 12 cycles with a sample-barcoded 5' primer and J-beta primers. TCRdb redid the calling of the 5' RACE reads with MiXCR, one entry per CDR3 protein. The top ten clones hold roughly 12% of a sample with some 1.6 million distinct CDR3 sequences, around 36% of them seen once. This clonotype has a handful of counts. Sequencing was done on a sample of blood. This receptor was taken from a woman in her thirties in good health.

CDR3 DNA: TGTGCCAGCAGCTTAGTATGGGGCGGGCAGTACTTC. It translates to CASSLVWGGQYF. This chain links TRBV7-9 with TRBJ2-7; weak D call: TRBD1 (5 bases). The CDR3 length is 12 residues. Per the germline V gene, CDR1 is SEHNR and CDR2 is FQNEAQ (reference sequence). V gave up 1 base and J gave up 9 bases, with 10 bases separating them.